This TCR beta chain stems from a study of prognosis after radiotherapy for stage I lung cancer. Genomic DNA was the source, and TCR beta CDR3 was amplified from it by two-round multiplex PCR. Every TRBV and TRBJ gene had its own specific primer in first-round PCR. TCRdb reprocessed the multiplex PCR reads via MiXCR and lists one record per CDR3 protein. The data hold around 30,000 distinct CDR3 sequences, with about 34% observed a single time. In its sample, this clonotype was seen many times. Antigen: not known. Peripheral blood was collected in volumes of roughly 6 milliliters at each of two time points. The germline gives CDR1 SGHVS, CDR2 FNYEAQ. The CDR3 is 13 residues long. The germline V and J ends were trimmed by 0 bases and 12 bases, with 13 bases remaining between them. Study-wide results and limits: After stereotactic body radiation therapy, patients with later distant metastases showed lower Shannon entropy.

Sequenced here: PBMCs, sampled before or after stereotactic body radiation therapy (not recorded which). The source of this sequence is a donor of 50 years or more with non-small cell lung cancer. This sequence joins TRBV7-6 and TRBJ2-3; D ambiguous. CDR3 sequence: CASSLAGEQSQYF. As DNA, the CDR3 is TGTGCCAGCAGCTTAGCCGGCGAACAGTCCCAGTATTTT.